The T cell receptor (beta chain) under discussion was sequenced for a study of T cells in Graves' hyperthyroidism and ophthalmopathy. Study context: Before treatment of any kind, peripheral blood was taken at initial diagnosis.

This clonotype appeared many times. Its cognate antigen is unknown. RNA transcripts gave rise to amplified TCR beta CDR3 regions. In the first-round RT-PCR of the TCR CDR3, the HTBI primer set was used. TCRdb independently ran MiXCR on the multiplex PCR reads; one entry per CDR3 protein. This table holds about 350,000 distinct CDR3 sequences, approximately 13% found once. Study-wide points: Blood samples included most of the expanded thyroid clonotypes exceeding 0.001.

Patients showing uncontrolled infection, other autoimmune disease, pregnancy or lactation were ineligible. Orbital computed tomography and thyroid ultrasound, together with serum TRAb and thyroxine and clinical symptoms, were used for diagnoses. The sequenced sample consisted of blood. This clonotype originated in a young woman with Graves' hyperthyroidism.

CDR3 loop: CASRKPGQGYTDTQYF. The DNA for the CDR3 is TGTGCCAGCAGGAAACCGGGACAGGGTTATACAGATACGCAGTATTTT. The chain is built from TRBV28 and TRBJ2-3, with 9 bases that match TRBD1. J lost 3 bases, V lost 6 bases, and 10 bases had no gene match. The germline V gene has CDR1 MDHEN and CDR2 SYDVKM. CDR3 length: 16 amino acids.